This T cell receptor (beta chain) derives from a study of regulatory T cells in long-lasting Graves disease (dated by TCRdb to about 2021). About the study as a whole: Patients with newly diagnosed Graves' disease had been on antithyroid drugs for under 3 months. A total of around 35 samples underwent TCR sequencing: about 13 from persistent and roughly 20 from newly diagnosed Graves' disease patients. Peripheral blood TCR sequencing and RNA sequencing compared persistent Graves' disease patients with newly diagnosed Graves' disease patients. The study took place in China and was registered as a clinical trial. What the research found in general, with its limitations: A larger number of public clonotypes was shared among persistent patients (approximately 3,000) than among newly diagnosed patients (around 880). Compared with newly diagnosed patients, patients with persistent Graves' disease had lower TCR Shannon entropy and fewer highly expanded clones, which suggests clonal expansion. The authors acknowledged the small sample size as a limitation that may reduce accuracy. Sequencing and analysis were restricted to the TCR beta chain. Persistent disease showed preferential use of TRBV28, TRBJ1-2 and TRBJ2-5, whereas newly diagnosed disease favored TRBV20-1 and TRBJ2-1. The study examined only peripheral blood because the primary lesion, thyroid tissue, could not be accessed.

The library came from multiplex PCR. Sequencing was performed on an Illumina HiSeq 4000. CDR3 regions were amplified by Arm-PCR with iRepertoire HTBI primers to construct TCR beta libraries. Before sequencing, the PCR products went through gel purification. Regarding the original processing steps: Gene usage analysis of CDR3 amino acid clonotypes used the approximately 56 TRBV and 14 to 15 TRBJ segments found across samples. COPE and FqMerger were used to merge the filtered high-quality paired reads into contigs. BLAST was used to align contigs to the IMGT TRBV, TRBD and TRBJ reference genes, and CDR3 was defined following IMGT. Clonotypes above 0.1% frequency were classified as highly expanded clones. Shannon entropy was used to measure repertoire diversity, and the Gini coefficient was used to measure V-J evenness. Public clonotypes were defined as clonotypes shared by more than one individual. TCRdb redid the processing of the public reads, applying fastp at Q25 and MiXCR, and retained in-frame beta chains. Every CDR3 protein is listed once, alongside the most common genes and DNA of its rows. These V and J calls are TCRdb output, not the study's own analysis. The sample contains under 500,000 distinct CDR3 sequences, about a sixth of them found a single time. The ten top clones hold around 10% of the sample.

In the case of this clonotype: Its antigen is currently not known. Per-base qualities were not stored, and no clone one base away is much larger.

In light of the paper, this sample's time point label describes: newly diagnosed GD, antithyroid drugs for less than 3 months. RNA was extracted from PBMCs in TRIzol for both TCR sequencing and RNA sequencing. Graves' disease was diagnosed according to American Thyroid Association guidelines. The patients came from an endocrinology department in Xi'an, China. Each patient gave roughly 8.4 milliliters of peripheral blood, collected in an EDTA anticoagulant tube. Ficoll Paque Plus density gradient separation was used to isolate PBMCs, and no further T cell sorting was done. An Agilent 2100 Bioanalyzer and agarose gel were used to check RNA quality, and a NanoDrop 2000 was used to measure RNA concentration. The CDR3 holds 15 amino acids from the cysteine to the phenylalanine. Only the CDR3 part of the read is kept: 45 bases, read in frame from the first base. Sequences LGHNA (CDR1) and YSLEER (CDR2) are obtained from the germline V gene.

The same specimen was also included in a second study, on T cells in Graves' hyperthyroidism and ophthalmopathy. The second study reports: A patient counted as having stable Graves' hyperthyroidism if no progression to ophthalmopathy occurred over 18 months of follow-up. Hyperthyroidism patients were newly diagnosed, had a disease duration of under 2 months, and were aged 18 to 65 years. Any patient with an uncontrolled infection, another autoimmune disease, pregnancy or lactation was excluded. Diagnoses relied on clinical symptoms, serum thyroxine and TRAb, thyroid ultrasound and orbital computed tomography. A first-round RT-PCR of the TCR CDR3 used the HTBI primer set with the Qiagen OneStep RT-PCR kit. Most expanded thyroid clonotypes (frequency above 0.001) were also detected in blood, a finding suggesting that blood repertoires may reflect thyroid immune responses. In cross-validation, a model built on a 13 V-J signature told ophthalmopathy apart from stable hyperthyroidism with approximately 91% sensitivity and 81% to 82% specificity, and in testing the same model reached 80%/75%. During validation, the model predicted progression to ophthalmopathy a median of about 6.3 months ahead of onset, with almost 71% sensitivity and under 85% specificity. To identify TCR V-J signatures that set the groups apart, the researchers used a discovery cohort of 100 patients, made up of around 42 with Graves' ophthalmopathy and some 60 with stable Graves' hyperthyroidism. Prospective prediction of ophthalmopathy was tested in an independent validation cohort consisting of 18 to 20 hyperthyroidism patients and around 16 patients who later progressed to ophthalmopathy. The roughly 100 discovery patients were randomly split 7:3 into training and test sets. Thyroid tissue and blood T-cell repertoires from six Graves' hyperthyroidism patients were also compared in the study. Once sampling was done, hyperthyroidism patients were given methimazole at a starting dose of 30 mg daily, whereas ophthalmopathy patients were given high-dose intravenous methylprednisolone. Libraries were constructed in a second round of multiplex PCR, after which size selection and purification were performed. Libraries were sequenced paired-end with 100 bp reads on an Illumina HiSeq2000. SOAPnuke was used to process the raw data, with reads discarded if the reads contained adapters or uncalled bases, had a mean Phred below 15, or lacked an exact constant-primer or identifier match. High-quality paired reads were merged with COPE v1.2.5, and unique nucleotide sequences were defined as clonotypes. MiTCR v1.1 was used to align clonotypes to the IMGT TRBV, TRBD and TRBJ reference segments. The analysis was restricted to V-J combinations with a frequency above 0.0001, which together covered 99.2% of the repertoires. A TCS score was defined as the ratio between F50 (clonal expansion) and ExV (chaos), using BLOSUM62-based TCRdist between CDR3 peptides within each V-J. Welch's t-statistics and random forest reduced around 550 V-J features to 10 to 15, which were used in a naive Bayes classifier (R e1071). Sample size was not statistically predetermined, and blinding of investigators to group allocation was not performed. According to the paper, TCR Vbeta CDR3 sequencing was carried out on 135 peripheral blood samples, which came from some 41 ophthalmopathy, roughly 75 hyperthyroidism and some 17 progressor patients.

The rearrangement combines TRBV4-3 with TRBJ2-3, with TRBD2 perhaps the D gene, on 6 matching bases. Gene TRBJ2-7 matches the end of the DNA better, so the J call may be wrong. The TCR was taken from a woman aged 25 to 39 with Graves disease. Donor details come from another sample of the same person, matched by shared clones. This specimen consisted of peripheral blood mononuclear cells (PBMCs), obtained at new diagnosis, from a patient treated with antithyroid drugs. CDR3 sequence: CASSQDGSGLYEQYF. Read as DNA, the sequence is TGCGCCAGCAGCCAAGATGGGAGCGGGCTCTACGAGCAGTACTTC.